This T cell receptor (beta chain) was identified in a study of blood T cell repertoires in COVID-19. This clone was seen once. Per the study methods: From reference gene primer amplification, estimates of nucleated cell counts were derived. The table came from immunoSEQ multiplex PCR; TCRdb's copy has only in-frame clones and leaves some out. The DNA gave D and trimming, while V, J and clone size come from that table. Of a few hundred thousand clones listed, 85% to 90% are singletons. From germline, CDR1 is LGHDT and CDR2 YNNKEL (reference sequence). Trimming took 6 bases from V and 5 from J; bases not matched to a gene: 5. This CDR3 contains 15 residues.

Sequenced input: peripheral blood. The V gene is TRBV3-1 (or the pseudogene TRBV3-2), the J gene TRBJ2-2, with 11 nucleotides matching TRBD1. The receptor was isolated from a man aged 30-40 years with acute or convalescent COVID-19. The CDR3 here is CASRLGTGGTGELFF. The DNA of the CDR3 is TGTGCCAGCAGGCTCGGGACAGGGGGAACCGGGGAGCTGTTTTTT.